This T cell receptor (beta chain) comes out of a study of blood T cell repertoires in COVID-19. Study details: Researchers got acute and convalescent COVID-19 samples from the United States, Italy and Spain. PBMCs, B-cell-depleted T cells, or T cells were the source of the cDNA or gDNA that made up the material.

In the authors' methods: Amplification of reference gene primers provided the estimated nucleated cell counts. Only in-frame clones appear in the TCRdb table, and some are missing; sequencing was by immunoSEQ multiplex PCR. That table supplies the V and J calls and clone size; D and trimming were determined from the DNA. This sample has fewer than 200,000 clones, with around 80% found just once. Germline V gene lookup returns CDR1 SGHRS and CDR2 YFSETQ. Trimming took 4 bases from V and 6 from J, leaving 10 bases between them. The CDR3 is 13 residues long. Sequencing was carried out using peripheral blood. This receptor was identified in a man in his 60s with acute or convalescent COVID-19. V is TRBV5-1 and J is TRBJ1-4; no reliable D call. This CDR3 is CASSPLGDEKLFF. For the CDR3, the DNA is TGCGCCAGCAGCCCCCTCGGGGATGAAAAACTGTTTTTT.